A single sample gave rise to the 13 T cell receptor beta chains below, sequenced in a study of blood T cells in healthy people across ages. Sample-barcoded 5' priming and a J-beta primer mix drove a second PCR of roughly 6 to 12 cycles. TCRdb itself ran the 5' RACE reads through MiXCR, one entry per CDR3 protein. The table lists around 1.1 million distinct CDR3 sequences, 35% to 40% of them singletons. The sequenced material came from blood. The receptors here all came from a man aged 18 to 30 in good health.

This clonotype was picked up a small number of times. The J gene is TRBJ1-1, the V gene TRBV5-5; 8 bases match TRBD1. V lost 1 base and J lost 1; bases outside the gene matches: 6. The CDR3 loop spans 16 amino acids. Per germline, CDR1 SGHKS and CDR2 YYEKEE (reference sequence). CDR3 amino acids: CASSLPKGTGNTEAFF. Written as DNA, the CDR3 is TGTGCCAGCAGCTTGCCCAAGGGGACAGGGAACACTGAAGCTTTCTTT.

The genes are TRBV30 and TRBJ2-5; D call uncertain. The J call may be in error: the DNA end matches TRBJ2-7 better. The CDR3 has 11 residues. Germline CDR1 and CDR2: GTSNPN and SVGIG (reference sequence). The CDR3 DNA follows: TGTGCCTGGAGTGTGGCTACCGAGCAGTACTTC. As protein: CAWSVATEQYF.

This clonotype was found many times. This chain uses TRBV4-2 with TRBJ1-1; D remains unclear. Germline values: CDR1 LGHNA, CDR2 YNFKEQ. Trimming removed 1 base at V and 7 bases at J, with 4 bases between. The CDR3 totals 11 residues. Here the CDR3 reads CASSQGGEAFF. The CDR3 nucleotides read TGTGCCAGCAGCCAAGGGGGTGAAGCTTTCTTT.

The gene calls are TRBV7-9 and TRBJ2-3; 8 bases fit TRBD2. Germline lookup yields CDR1 SEHNR and CDR2 FQNEAQ (reference sequence). This CDR3 is 15 amino acids long. V lost 5 bases, J lost 2 bases, and 6 bases stayed unmatched. The CDR3 spells CASSLRLAHTDTQYF. CDR3 coding DNA: TGTGCCAGCAGCCTCAGACTAGCGCACACAGATACGCAGTATTTT.

V usage is TRBV20-1 and J usage is TRBJ1-1, with D uncertain. The CDR3 consists of 15 residues. With 3 bases removed from V and 5 bases from J, the gap between germline ends came to 19 bases. Germline CDR1 DFQATT, CDR2 SNEGSKA (reference sequence). The CDR3 reads CSARNGPPEETEAFF. DNA for the CDR3: TGCAGTGCTAGGAATGGTCCTCCCGAGGAGACTGAAGCTTTCTTT.

This clonotype showed up just a few times. V usage is TRBV10-3 and J usage is TRBJ2-1; D remains ambiguous. The CDR3 contains 12 residues. V lost 0 bases to trimming and J lost 9 bases, with 6 bases between them. In germline, CDR1 is ENHRY, CDR2 SYGVKD. CDR3 sequence (DNA): TGTGCCATCAGTGAGTCGAGGCCTGAGCAGTTCTTC. This sequence encodes CAISESRPEQFF.

This chain joins TRBV5-1 and TRBJ2-1; TRBD2 might be the D (5 bases). The CDR3 is 16 amino acids. Trimming removed 0 bases from V and 4 bases from J, with 14 bases in between. The germline V gene encodes CDR1 SGHRS and CDR2 YFSETQ. DNA of the CDR3: TGCGCCAGCAGCTTGGCACGGGGTGGCCTTTACAATGAGCAGTTCTTC. Translation gives CASSLARGGLYNEQFF.

This chain links TRBV10-3 with TRBJ2-2, with D possibly being TRBD2 (6 bases). V was cut by 7 bases and J by 7 bases, with 10 bases left in between. The CDR3 is made up of 12 amino acids. CDR1 ENHRY and CDR2 SYGVKD come from the germline V gene. CDR3 region: CAITPGDGELFF. The CDR3 DNA follows: TGTGCCATCACACCGGGGGACGGGGAGCTGTTTTTT.

This clonotype was seen a handful of times. J is TRBJ2-7 and V is TRBV10-3, with D possibly being TRBD1 (5 bases). Per the germline V gene, CDR1 is ENHRY and CDR2 is SYGVKD. This CDR3 spans 14 amino acids. V gave up 0 bases and J gave up 5 bases, with 11 bases separating them. The CDR3 loop reads CAISESKQADEQYF. As DNA, the CDR3 is TGTGCCATCAGTGAGTCGAAACAGGCGGACGAGCAGTACTTC.

This clonotype occurred a few times. The chain combines TRBV6-4 with TRBJ1-2, with 7 bases lining up with TRBD1. Germline CDR1 MRHNA, CDR2 SNTAGT. V was clipped by 7 bases and J by 0 bases; unmatched bases: 8. The CDR3 covers 15 residues. CDR3 sequence: CASTPTGPPNYGYTF. CDR3 nucleotides: TGTGCCAGCACCCCGACAGGGCCTCCTAACTATGGCTACACCTTC.

V usage is TRBV20-1 and J usage is TRBJ1-5; D may be TRBD1 (6 bases). V gave up 3 bases and J gave up 6 bases, with 12 bases separating them. The CDR3 runs 13 residues. CDR1 is DFQATT and CDR2 is SNEGSKA in the germline V gene (reference sequence). The CDR3 DNA follows: TGCAGTGCTAGGACAGGCTGGGGTCAGCCCCAGCATTTT. Translation: CSARTGWGQPQHF.

The rearrangement uses TRBV3-1 and TRBJ2-5; D may be TRBD1 or TRBD2 (5 bases each). The CDR3 covers 13 residues. Trimming shortened V by 2 bases and J by 4 bases, and 8 bases separated the two germline ends. From germline, CDR1 is LGHDT and CDR2 YNNKEL (reference sequence). Here the CDR3 reads CASSQPGGETQYF. In nucleotides, the CDR3 is TGTGCCAGCAGCCAACCTGGGGGAGAGACCCAGTACTTC.

The V gene is TRBV18, the J gene TRBJ2-5; D gene ambiguous. Trimming pared 6 bases from V and 2 bases from J, leaving 16 bases between. The CDR3 is made up of 15 amino acids. Germline loops: CDR1 KGHSH, CDR2 LQKENI. In DNA form, the CDR3 reads TGTGCCAGCTCGGATCGACTGCTGGGTCAAGAGACCCAGTACTTC. Translating it yields CASSDRLLGQETQYF.